This T cell receptor beta chain was identified during a study of blood T cell repertoires in COVID-19. The overall study: Samples taken during acute and convalescent COVID-19 were collected in the United States, Italy and Spain.

The trim removed 0 bases at V and 3 bases at J, leaving 5 bases unmatched. Germline-derived CDR1 and CDR2 are LGHDT and YNNKEL (reference sequence). This CDR3 has 16 residues. This clone was picked up one time. Seattle enrolled patients during active infection and tracked them longitudinally. Per the original data handling: Reference gene primer amplification in the assay estimated nucleated cell counts. Profiled with immunoSEQ multiplex PCR; TCRdb holds only in-frame clones, not every one. The D gene and trimming were derived from the DNA, and the V and J assignments and clone size from that table. The profile covers about 200,000 clones, with around nine tenths appearing a single time and roughly a sixth taken by the ten largest.

This receptor was obtained from a man in his fifties with COVID-19, enrolled during active disease. Sample: peripheral blood. The gene calls are TRBV3-1 (or the pseudogene TRBV3-2) and TRBJ2-1, with 7 bases aligning to TRBD2. The CDR3 sequence: CASSQDPGLHYNEQFF. The CDR3 bases are TGTGCCAGCAGCCAAGATCCGGGACTACACTACAATGAGCAGTTCTTC.